Listed here are 9 T cell receptor beta chains from one sample, sequenced in a study of regulatory T cells in long-lasting Graves disease. Construction of the TCR beta libraries employed iRepertoire HTBI primers in conjunction with Arm-PCR of CDR3 regions. TCRdb passed the multiplex PCR reads through MiXCR, listing each CDR3 protein once. The data show roughly 610,000 distinct CDR3 sequences, with 15% to 20% seen just once and 9.5% to 15% held by the top ten. The time point here: newly diagnosed GD, antithyroid drugs for less than 3 months. RNA extracted from PBMCs served as the sequencing template. This same sample was also part of a study on T cells in Graves' hyperthyroidism and ophthalmopathy.

Material: peripheral blood mononuclear cells (PBMCs), obtained at new diagnosis, from a patient treated with antithyroid drugs. The receptors stem from a man in his late teens or twenties with Graves disease.

This clonotype has only a few counts. This chain links TRBV2 with TRBJ2-3; 8 nucleotides align to TRBD2. CDR1 and CDR2 from the germline V gene are SNHLY and FYNNEI. J gave up 2 bases and V 8 bases, and 9 bases lay outside the gene matches. The CDR3 loop spans 15 amino acids. This CDR3 reads CASFGTRPLTDTQYF. Written as DNA, the CDR3 is TGTGCCAGCTTTGGGACTAGACCTCTCACAGATACGCAGTATTTT.

The chain is built from TRBV10-3 and TRBJ2-5; D unclear. Per the germline V gene, CDR1 is ENHRY and CDR2 is SYGVKD. V was shortened by 0 bases and J by 5 bases, with 16 bases between the two germline ends. This CDR3 has 16 amino acids. CDR3 in DNA: TGTGCCATCAGTGAGTCCCCGAAGATAATGGGTGAGACCCAGTACTTC. Amino acid sequence: CAISESPKIMGETQYF.

This clonotype was seen many times. This chain joins TRBV7-9 and TRBJ2-7, with 9 bases that match TRBD1. V lost 5 bases, J lost 5 bases, and 10 bases stayed unmatched. The CDR3 is 15 residues long. Germline loops: CDR1 SEHNR, CDR2 FQNEAQ (reference sequence). CDR3 region: CASSPSPGQGNEQYF. CDR3 DNA: TGTGCCAGCAGCCCGTCTCCGGGACAGGGAAACGAGCAGTACTTC.

This clonotype came up a few times. Given a far larger clone just one base away, this is likely a sequencing read error. The rearrangement links TRBV12-3 or TRBV12-4 to TRBJ2-1; maybe TRBD1 (6 bases). V lost 7 bases and J 13 bases, leaving 17 bases between the germline ends. This CDR3 is built from 12 residues. The CDR3 spells CASKRGGQTQFF. CDR3 in DNA: TGTGCCAGCAAAAGGGGCGGACAGACCCAGTTCTTC.

The chain joins TRBV5-6 to TRBJ2-7; TRBD2 matches 14 bases. Germline values: CDR1 SGHDT, CDR2 YYEEEE. The CDR3 totals 16 residues. Trimming took 1 base from V and 6 from J; bases not matched to a gene: 6. CDR3 sequence: CASSLLETSGRGEQYF. The CDR3 bases are TGTGCCAGCAGCTTGCTTGAGACTAGCGGGAGGGGCGAGCAGTACTTC.

This clonotype was seen repeatedly, ten times or more. J is TRBJ2-7 and V is TRBV20-1; the match to TRBD1 covers 10 bases. From germline, CDR1 is DFQATT and CDR2 SNEGSKA (reference sequence). The junction had 8 bases not matched to a gene; V was cut back by 4 bases and J by 2 bases. The CDR3 has 15 amino acids. The CDR3 reads CSAIAGQGDTYEQYF. The CDR3 DNA follows: TGCAGTGCTATTGCCGGACAGGGGGACACCTACGAGCAGTACTTC.

On this clonotype: A much larger clone lies one base from this, so it may be a read error. The chain couples TRBV12-3 or TRBV12-4 to TRBJ2-1; D possibly uses TRBD1 or TRBD2 (5 bases each). This CDR3 is built from 13 residues. This CDR3 is CASTGAVNNERFF. The CDR3 coding sequence is TGTGCCAGCACCGGGGCGGTAAACAATGAGCGGTTCTTC.

The rearrangement joins TRBV24-1 to TRBJ2-1; 14 bases agree with TRBD2. The germline gives CDR1 KGHDR, CDR2 SFDVKD. This CDR3 has 15 residues. After removal of 9 bases from V and 10 bases from J, the junction contained 10 bases not matched to a gene. CDR3 in DNA: TGTGCCACCTCCCCGGGACTAGCGGGAGCCCAGGAGCAGTTCTTC. This codes for CATSPGLAGAQEQFF.

There are many counts of this clonotype. This sequence joins TRBV3-1 and TRBJ2-1; TRBD2 matches at 10 bases. The germline gives CDR1 LGHDT, CDR2 YNNKEL (reference sequence). CDR3 length: 18 amino acids. After removal of 0 bases from V and 1 base from J, the junction contained 6 bases not matched to a gene. The CDR3 nucleotides are TGTGCCAGCAGCCAAGACGGTCTAGCGGGAGTATCCTACAATGAGCAGTTCTTC. Amino acids: CASSQDGLAGVSYNEQFF.